Following are 32 T cell receptor beta chains from one sample sequenced in a study of cytomegalovirus exposure and HLA in healthy donors. The assay was immunoSEQ multiplex PCR, and TCRdb's table has in-frame clones only and misses some. The data contain 150,000 to 160,000 clones, 70% to 90% of them seen just once; the ten biggest clones take up around 2.1%. What was sequenced was PBMCs. These receptors all stem from a human donor in good health.

V and J are TRBV6-5 and TRBJ1-5; possibly TRBD1 for D (6 bases). The CDR3 consists of 15 residues. Trimming stripped 5 bases from V and 7 bases from J, with 18 bases between. Germline V gene sequence: CDR1 MNHEY, CDR2 SVGAGI. This CDR3 reads CASSLSRLGGQPQHF. In DNA form, the CDR3 reads TGTGCCAGCAGTCTCTCCAGGTTAGGGGGACAGCCCCAGCATTTT.

The chain links TRBV20-1 to TRBJ1-2; D gene uncertain. CDR3 length: 11 residues. Trimming removed 2 bases from V and 8 bases from J, with 9 bases in between. CDR1 DFQATT and CDR2 SNEGSKA come from the germline V gene (reference sequence). The CDR3 DNA is TGCAGTGCTAGACCGGGAGGCGGCTACACCTTC. Translated: CSARPGGGYTF.

The rearrangement joins TRBV9 to TRBJ2-5; 9 bases match TRBD1. This CDR3 comprises 16 residues. Germline CDR1 and CDR2: SGDLS and YYNGEE. Trimming cost V 3 bases and J 4 bases; bases outside gene matches: 10. CDR3 nucleotide sequence: TGTGCCAGCAGCGCCCCCGGGACAGGGATCACAGAGACCCAGTACTTC. It yields the protein CASSAPGTGITETQYF.

CDR3 protein: CAWSVPGRTYNEQFF. The CDR3 DNA follows: TGTGCCTGGAGTGTACCTGGGAGGACCTACAATGAGCAGTTCTTC. The genes are TRBV30 and TRBJ2-1; possible D gene TRBD2, 6 bases. The V end lost 0 bases, the J end lost 2 bases, and 11 bases lay between the germline ends. Germline CDR1 is GTSNPN and CDR2 is SVGIG (reference sequence). CDR3 size: 15 residues.

This clone was counted a single time. This chain uses TRBV5-1 with TRBJ2-1, with 8 nucleotides matching TRBD1. The trim removed 6 bases at V and 7 bases at J, leaving 6 bases unmatched. From germline, CDR1 is SGHRS and CDR2 YFSETQ. The CDR3 is made up of 13 amino acids. The CDR3 loop is CASMRQGRNEQFF. In nucleotides, the CDR3 is TGCGCCAGCATGCGACAGGGGCGGAATGAGCAGTTCTTC.

This clone was detected only once. This sequence joins TRBV19 and TRBJ2-1; 8 nucleotides match TRBD2. Trimming removed 6 bases from V and 4 bases from J; junction bases left unmatched: 8. Per germline, CDR1 LNHDA and CDR2 SQIVND (reference sequence). The CDR3 length is 15 residues. The CDR3: CASRNGLAVYNEQFF. Written as DNA, the CDR3 is TGTGCCAGTAGAAACGGACTAGCAGTTTACAATGAGCAGTTCTTC.

The V call is TRBV7-2, the J call TRBJ2-7, with 7 bases aligning to TRBD1. Germline V CDR1 and CDR2: SGHTA, FQGNSA. Germline trimming cut 6 bases from V and 4 bases from J; bases unmatched to any gene: 9. The CDR3 length is 14 residues. CDR3 residues: CASRPGGTPYEQYF. As DNA, the CDR3 is TGTGCCAGCAGACCAGGGGGAACCCCTTACGAGCAGTACTTC.

V usage is TRBV5-1 and J usage is TRBJ2-5; possible D gene TRBD2, 5 bases. The germline CDR1 and CDR2 sequences are SGHRS and YFSETQ. The germline V and J ends were trimmed by 2 bases and 2 bases, with 7 bases remaining between them. This CDR3 region has 13 residues. This CDR3 is CASSFRGQETQYF. The CDR3 coding sequence is TGCGCCAGCAGCTTTCGGGGACAAGAGACCCAGTACTTC.

The chain carries TRBV27 and TRBJ2-7; 11 bases align to TRBD2. J lost 2 bases, V lost 5 bases, and 8 bases had no gene match. The germline V gene has CDR1 MNHEY and CDR2 SMNVEV (reference sequence). The CDR3 contains 16 residues. This chain's CDR3 is CASSPWTSGRAYEQYF. As DNA, the CDR3 is TGTGCCAGCAGTCCATGGACTAGCGGGCGGGCCTACGAGCAGTACTTC.

The chain is built from TRBV5-6 and TRBJ1-6; 7 positions match TRBD1. The ends lost 3 bases at V and 7 bases at J; junction bases unmatched: 7. The CDR3 sequence is 15 residues long. Per the germline V gene, CDR1 is SGHDT and CDR2 is YYEEEE. As DNA, the CDR3 is TGTGCCAGCAGCTGGGACAGCTTTTCGAATTCACCCCTCCACTTT. Protein sequence: CASSWDSFSNSPLHF.

This clone has a handful of counts. The chain joins TRBV18 to TRBJ1-5, with D maybe TRBD1 (5 bases). Germline CDR1 reads KGHSH; CDR2 reads LQKENI. The CDR3 length is 14 residues. Trimming took 2 bases from V and 3 from J, leaving 8 bases between them. CDR3: CASSPKTVNQPQHF. The DNA for the CDR3 is TGTGCCAGCTCACCAAAGACAGTCAATCAGCCCCAGCATTTT.

The chain links TRBV7-3 to TRBJ1-1, with D unresolved. Germline assignment: CDR1 SGHTA and CDR2 FQGTGA. This CDR3 spans 13 amino acids. The V end was cut by 2 bases, the J end by 5 bases, with 9 bases between. The CDR3 DNA reads TGTGCCAGCAGCTTATTGGCGGGGACTGAAGCTTTCTTT. As protein: CASSLLAGTEAFF.

This clone was detected a few times. Other DNA sequences within the sample encode an identical CDR3. The chain is built from TRBV18 and TRBJ2-5; D is undetermined. V dropped 3 bases and J dropped 1 base, with 6 bases sitting between them. The CDR3 runs to 13 residues. Germline CDR1 and CDR2: KGHSH and LQKENI. The CDR3 region is CASSPTRQETQYF. Here the CDR3 DNA reads TGTGCCAGCTCACCGACACGCCAAGAGACCCAGTACTTC.

The chain is built from TRBV7-8 and TRBJ2-1, with 12 bases identical to TRBD2. The germline gives CDR1 SGHVS, CDR2 FQNEAQ. The V segment lost 5 bases and the J segment 7 bases; nucleotides outside the gene matches: 15. CDR3 size: 18 residues. The CDR3 coding sequence is TGTGCCAGCAGCCACCGACTCGGGGCTAGCGGGGGGGGAAATGAGCAGTTCTTC. As protein: CASSHRLGASGGGNEQFF.

The chain recombines TRBV25-1 with TRBJ2-1, with 7 bases aligning to TRBD1. The CDR3 spans 15 residues. Germline assignment: CDR1 MGHDK and CDR2 SYGVNS. V lost 5 bases, J lost 4 bases, and 8 bases stayed unmatched. The CDR3 sequence: CASSLRGGGYNEQFF. CDR3 sequence (DNA): TGTGCCAGCAGTTTGAGAGGGGGCGGGTACAATGAGCAGTTCTTC.

This clone was counted only a few times. This chain uses TRBV19 with TRBJ1-6; tentatively, D is TRBD1 (5 bases). Trimming left V 2 bases short and J 5 bases short, with 7 bases between. The CDR3 is 14 amino acids. The V gene's germline CDR1 is LNHDA and CDR2 SQIVND (reference sequence). For the CDR3, the DNA is TGTGCCAGTAGTATAAGGGGCAATAATTCACCCCTCCACTTT. Amino acid sequence: CASSIRGNNSPLHF.

The chain links TRBV27 to TRBJ2-1, with a tentative D call TRBD1 (6 bases). CDR1 is MNHEY, CDR2 SMNVEV, per germline (reference sequence). V shed 5 bases and J shed 0 bases, with 14 bases lying between them. This CDR3 has 16 amino acids. CDR3 nucleotides: TGTGCCAGCAGTCCTGAGACAGGAAGCTCCTACAATGAGCAGTTCTTC. Encoded protein: CASSPETGSSYNEQFF.

V and J are TRBV2 and TRBJ1-1; TRBD1 agrees at 7 bases. The CDR3 covers 16 residues. Per the germline V gene, CDR1 is SNHLY and CDR2 is FYNNEI. V trimming: 1 base; J trimming: 1 base; junction bases outside the gene matches: 6. The CDR3 bases are TGTGCCAGCAGTGAAGGATTTGACAGGGCGAACACTGAAGCTTTCTTT. Protein: CASSEGFDRANTEAFF.

This clone was recorded only once. The V gene is TRBV27, the J gene TRBJ1-4; TRBD1 agrees at 8 bases. Per germline, CDR1 MNHEY and CDR2 SMNVEV (reference sequence). The CDR3 has 15 residues. V lost 6 bases and J lost 3; bases outside the gene matches: 6. CDR3 region: CASRPRQGSNEKLFF. CDR3 sequence (DNA): TGTGCCAGCAGACCTAGACAGGGGTCTAATGAAAAACTGTTTTTT.

The rearrangement links TRBV10-3 to TRBJ2-7, with a possible D match to TRBD1 (5 bases). V dropped 7 bases and J dropped 2 bases, with 9 bases sitting between them. This CDR3 spans 12 amino acids. The V gene's germline CDR1 is ENHRY and CDR2 SYGVKD. The CDR3 DNA reads as TGTGCCATCAAGGGGTTCACCTACGAGCAGTACTTC. This gives the protein CAIKGFTYEQYF.

The chain has TRBV27 and TRBJ1-3; D gene uncertain. CDR3 size: 15 residues. Germline V lookup: CDR1 MNHEY, CDR2 SMNVEV (reference sequence). With 2 bases removed from V and 4 bases from J, the gap between germline ends came to 12 bases. CDR3 nucleotides: TGTGCCAGCAGTTTAGCGGCGGGGTACGGAAACACCATATATTTT. Translation gives CASSLAAGYGNTIYF.

This clone has a handful of counts. The J gene is TRBJ1-2, the V gene TRBV27, with TRBD1 matching over 9 bases. With 5 bases clipped from V and 6 bases from J, the junction kept 7 bases outside the gene matches. Germline V CDR1 and CDR2: MNHEY, SMNVEV (reference sequence). CDR3 length: 14 residues. In DNA, the CDR3 is TGTGCCAGCAGTGTCCGGGACAGGGACCATGGCTACACCTTC. This gives the protein CASSVRDRDHGYTF.

As for this clone: Other DNA sequences in the same sample also yield this CDR3. V gene TRBV6-5 combines with J gene TRBJ1-2; perhaps TRBD1 as D (5 bases). This CDR3 contains 14 residues. Germline V gives CDR1 MNHEY, CDR2 SVGAGI. Trimming stripped 5 bases from V and 2 bases from J, with 12 bases between. The CDR3 loop reads CASSPLGGNYGYTF. DNA for the CDR3: TGTGCCAGCAGTCCCCTGGGGGGGAACTATGGCTACACCTTC.

The chain uses TRBV7-9 and TRBJ1-1; 8 nucleotides align to TRBD1. Germline values: CDR1 SEHNR, CDR2 FQNEAQ (reference sequence). J gave up 11 bases and V 3 bases, and 11 bases lay outside the gene matches. This CDR3 spans 14 amino acids. CDR3 sequence reads: CASSFSGGGQGAFF. CDR3 DNA sequence: TGTGCCAGCAGCTTCTCCGGGGGTGGACAGGGTGCTTTCTTT.

V usage is TRBV28 and J usage is TRBJ1-1; D ambiguous. V lost 3 bases and J 5 bases, leaving 19 bases between the germline ends. Germline V lookup: CDR1 MDHEN, CDR2 SYDVKM. CDR3 length: 16 amino acids. The CDR3 spells CASSLGQRLRGTEAFF. CDR3 nucleotides: TGTGCCAGCAGTTTGGGTCAGCGACTCCGAGGAACTGAAGCTTTCTTT.

The V gene is TRBV7-2, the J gene TRBJ2-1; 10 positions match TRBD1. The CDR3 is 15 residues long. Germline V CDR1 and CDR2: SGHTA, FQGNSA. The junction had 3 bases not matched to a gene; V was cut back by 2 bases and J by 5 bases. This CDR3 reads CASSLRDRGHNEQFF. The CDR3 bases are TGTGCCAGCAGCTTACGGGACAGGGGACACAATGAGCAGTTCTTC.

The J gene is TRBJ2-5, the V gene TRBV7-2, with a weak D call TRBD2 (6 bases). The CDR3 extends over 14 amino acids. Trimming left V 5 bases short and J 5 bases short, with 15 bases between. CDR1 and CDR2 from the germline V gene are SGHTA and FQGNSA. CDR3 region: CASSPARGWETQYF. In DNA form, the CDR3 reads TGTGCCAGCAGCCCCGCCCGGGGGTGGGAGACCCAGTACTTC.

The chain employs TRBV5-1 and TRBJ1-1; D is unresolved. Per germline, CDR1 SGHRS and CDR2 YFSETQ. Trimming left V 1 base short and J 1 base short, with 11 bases between. This CDR3 has 15 amino acids. CDR3: CASSLRAGANTEAFF. CDR3 sequence (DNA): TGCGCCAGCAGCTTGCGGGCGGGTGCGAACACTGAAGCTTTCTTT.

About this clone itself: Its ends do not fully match the called genes, so a read error is possible. The CDR3 bases are TGTGCCAGCAGCCACGACGGACAGCACCTCTTT. Its translation: CASSHDGQHLF. V usage is TRBV6-6 and J usage is TRBJ1-1; tentative D call: TRBD1 (6 bases). The CDR3 runs 11 residues. The germline gives CDR1 MNHNY, CDR2 SVGAGI (reference sequence).

V gene TRBV15 combines with J gene TRBJ2-7; 9 bases agree with TRBD2. The germline gives CDR1 LNHNV, CDR2 YYDKDF (reference sequence). The CDR3 length is 18 residues. The V and J ends lost 1 base and 6 bases, in that order; junction bases with no gene match: 16. The DNA for the CDR3 is TGTGCCACCAGCAGAGCGGACGGAATTAGCGGGAGTGCTCTCGAGCAGTACTTC. Its translation is CATSRADGISGSALEQYF.

This clone was picked up a small number of times. DNA of the CDR3: TGTGCCAGCAACGGACAGGGGCTAGTTTCACCCCTCCACTTT. It codes for CASNGQGLVSPLHF. J is TRBJ1-6 and V is TRBV2, with TRBD1 matching over 9 bases. The V segment lost 7 bases and the J segment 9 bases; nucleotides outside the gene matches: 7. In germline, CDR1 is SNHLY, CDR2 FYNNEI. This CDR3 comprises 14 residues.

Only one count was recorded for this clone. This chain connects TRBV9 to TRBJ2-3; possibly TRBD2 for D (5 bases). Germline V gene lookup returns CDR1 SGDLS and CDR2 YYNGEE. Between the trimmed V and J ends, which lost 4 bases and 1 base, there was a span of 22 bases. The length of the CDR3 is 18 residues. In DNA form, the CDR3 reads TGTGCCAGCAGCTCCCAGACCTCGACTAAAACTCGCACAGATACGCAGTATTTT. Amino acid sequence: CASSSQTSTKTRTDTQYF.